This T cell receptor beta chain was identified during a study of T-cell memory formation after mild COVID-19. Whole-study results and caveats: Of the contracting clones, CD4+ ones lay mainly in CM and EM, and CD8+ ones in EMRA. Clonal second-wave expansions that peaked on day 37 had unconfirmed SARS-CoV-2 specificity.

UMIs and sample barcodes were carried by the TCR alpha and TCR beta cDNA libraries that 5'RACE produced using constant-segment primers. TCRdb independently ran MiXCR on the 5' RACE reads; one entry per CDR3 protein. The table includes 470,000 or so distinct CDR3 sequences, about a sixth detected once. This CDR3 contains 15 residues. Germline lookup yields CDR1 KGHDR and CDR2 SFDVKD. Note on this clonotype: Its antigen is unknown. Mismatch with germline at one junction end may stem from a read error.

The chain has TRBV24-1 and TRBJ1-1; TRBD1 might be the D (5 bases). Sequencing used PBMCs or a T cell subset sorted from them (not recorded which). The clonotype was recovered from a man between 18 and 29 years old who had mild COVID-19 (a few samples of this study predate the infection). Cell type and time point are not known. This chain's CDR3 is CATRDSLKGDTEAFF. In DNA form, the CDR3 reads TGTGCCACCAGGGATTCCTTGAAAGGGGACACTGAAGCTTTCTTT.